The 32 T cell receptor beta chains listed next were all sequenced from one sample in a study of T cells in women clearing cervical HPV infection. Profiled with immunoSEQ multiplex PCR; TCRdb holds only in-frame clones, not every one. Its listing shows about 30,000 clones. Sequenced input: blood buffy coat. The receptors were sampled from a woman between 18 and 70 years old with a cervical HPV16 infection that either progressed to CIN3+ or cleared (not recorded which).

Concerning this clone: Sequencing ends 3 residues short of the CDR3 end; the germline J gene provides the rest. The chain employs TRBV6-1 and TRBJ2-3, with 8 bases fitting TRBD2. Germline V gene lookup returns CDR1 MNHNS and CDR2 SASEGT. The CDR3 has 15 residues. The junction had 6 bases not matched to a gene; V was cut back by 4 bases and J by 3 bases. CDR3 DNA, as far as it was read: TGTGCCAGCAGTGTAGGTAGCGGGGCTACAGATACG. Encoded protein: CASSVGSGATDT. In full, the CDR3 is CASSVGSGATDTQYF.

About this clone: Read coverage stops 3 residues before the CDR3 terminus; the germline J gene supplies the remainder. The chain recombines TRBV18 with TRBJ1-3, with 7 bases that match TRBD1. This CDR3 has 19 amino acids. The J segment lost 1 base and the V segment lost 3 bases, leaving 15 bases of the junction unmatched. The germline V gene encodes CDR1 KGHSH and CDR2 LQKENI. The CDR3 sequence is CASSPPGQLLRLSGNTIYF. Partial CDR3 DNA: TGTGCCAGCTCACCCCCGGGACAGCTGCTCAGACTTTCTGGAAACACC.

As for this clone: The CDR3 goes on 3 residues after the read ends, and that part is filled in from the germline J gene. The chain recombines TRBV7-2 with TRBJ2-7; 8 nucleotides line up with TRBD1. The CDR3 runs 16 residues. Germline assignment: CDR1 SGHTA and CDR2 FQGNSA. J was trimmed by 5 bases and V by 0 bases; bases with no gene match: 9. CDR3 DNA, as far as it was read: TGTGCCAGCAGCTTAGCAAGGGGGACAGGCACGAACGAG. It yields the protein CASSLARGTGTNE. The full CDR3 protein reads CASSLARGTGTNEQYF.

Concerning this clone itself: The read stops 3 residues short of the end of the CDR3; the missing end is completed from the germline J gene. The chain has TRBV7-9 and TRBJ1-2, with D perhaps TRBD1 (6 bases). This CDR3 spans 13 amino acids. Germline CDR1 SEHNR, CDR2 FQNEAQ (reference sequence). V lost 4 bases and J 4 bases, leaving 10 bases between the germline ends. The CDR3 DNA, read in part, is TGTGCCAGCAGCTCCAGGGGAATCTATGGC. As protein: CASSSRGIYG. From start to end, the CDR3 is CASSSRGIYGYTF.

A word on this clone: The read is 3 residues too short to cover the CDR3 end, so that end is filled in from the germline J gene. The chain has TRBV2 and TRBJ1-2, with 9 bases lining up with TRBD1. Germline V gene lookup returns CDR1 SNHLY and CDR2 FYNNEI. The junction had 6 bases not matched to a gene; V was cut back by 6 bases and J by 4 bases. The CDR3 covers 14 residues. The sequenced part of the CDR3 DNA is TGTGCCAGCAGGGACAGGGGAAAGAGCTATGGC. Protein sequence: CASRDRGKSYG. The full CDR3 is CASRDRGKSYGYTF.

In the case of this clone: Read sequence stops 3 residues before the CDR3 end, and the germline J gene provides the missing end. V is TRBV5-8 and J is TRBJ2-3, with D possibly being TRBD1 (5 bases). The CDR3 length is 14 residues. Between the trimmed V and J ends, which lost 0 bases and 1 base, there was a span of 6 bases. CDR1 is SGHTS and CDR2 is YDEGEE in the germline V gene. The CDR3 DNA, read in part, is TGTGCCAGCAGCTTGGAAGGGGGCACAGATACG. Protein sequence: CASSLEGGTDT. The whole CDR3 reads CASSLEGGTDTQYF. The entire variable domain, with the rest obtained from reference TRBV5-8 and TRBJ2-3, is as follows: EAGVTQSPTHLIKTRGQQATLRCSPISGHTSVYWYQQALGLGLQFLLWYDEGEERNRGNFPPRFSGRQFPNYSSELNVNALELEDSALYLCASSLEGGTDTQYFGPGTRLTVL.

A remark on this clone: The observed sequence ends 3 residues before the CDR3 terminus, with the missing tail filled in from the germline J gene. The V and J genes are TRBV5-1 and TRBJ1-2, with 8 bases fitting TRBD1. J lost 1 base, V lost 4 bases, and 9 bases had no gene match. CDR1 and CDR2 (germline): SGHRS, YFSETQ. CDR3 length: 16 amino acids. The CDR3 sequence is CASSQVTGGNNYGYTF. The covered CDR3 bases are TGCGCCAGCAGCCAAGTCACAGGGGGTAATAACTATGGC.

With regard to this clone: The read ends 3 residues before the CDR3 terminus; that terminus is restored from the germline J gene. The rearrangement uses TRBV20-1 and TRBJ1-2, with D unclear. Trimming took 3 bases from V and 0 from J, leaving 8 bases between them. The CDR3 runs to 13 residues. The germline gives CDR1 DFQATT, CDR2 SNEGSKA (reference sequence). Here the CDR3 reads CSASLQTNYGYTF. CDR3 bases read: TGCAGTGCTAGTCTACAGACTAACTATGGC.

The CDR3 is CASSLLRVLGNEQFF. Partial CDR3 DNA: TGTGCCAGCAGCTTACTTCGTGTTCTCGGGAATGAG. The chain joins TRBV11-2 to TRBJ2-1; D remains unclear. The read is 3 residues too short to cover the CDR3 end, so that end is filled in from the germline J gene. This CDR3 has 15 residues. Germline V gene data show CDR1 as SGHAT and CDR2 as FQNNGV. V was cut by 2 bases and J by 7 bases, with 15 bases left in between.

About this clone: The read falls 3 residues short of the CDR3 end, and the missing part is taken from the germline J gene. The chain carries TRBV15 and TRBJ2-7; TRBD1 agrees at 11 bases. CDR1 is LNHNV and CDR2 is YYDKDF in the germline V gene (reference sequence). With V trimmed by 5 bases and J by 4 bases, 10 bases remained unmatched. The CDR3 loop spans 16 amino acids. The CDR3 spells CATSLMSGTGGYEQYF. The DNA read from the CDR3 is TGTGCCACCAGCCTAATGTCCGGGACAGGGGGTTACGAG.

In the case of this clone: The observed sequence ends 3 residues before the CDR3 terminus, with the missing tail filled in from the germline J gene. The chain employs TRBV7-8 and TRBJ2-2; TRBD1 aligns across 9 bases. Germline CDR1 reads SGHVS; CDR2 reads FQNEAQ. V lost 5 bases, J lost 5 bases, and 9 bases stayed unmatched. The CDR3 runs 16 residues. The CDR3 spells CASSPYRGRGTGELFF. CDR3 DNA (partial): TGTGCCAGCAGCCCATACAGGGGGCGAGGAACCGGGGAG. The variable domain in full, completed from reference TRBV7-8 and TRBJ2-2, reads GAGVSQSPRYKVAKRGQDVALRCDPISGHVSLFWYQQALGQGPEFLTYFQNEAQLDKSGLPSDRFFAERPEGSVSTLKIQRTQQEDSAVYLCASSPYRGRGTGELFFGEGSRLTVL.

To note about this clone: The read ends 3 residues shy of where the CDR3 ends; the end is completed using the germline J gene. The chain combines TRBV5-1 with TRBJ2-3, with 11 bases lining up with TRBD2. The CDR3 spans 14 residues. CDR1 and CDR2 (germline): SGHRS, YFSETQ. Germline trimming cut 1 base from V and 5 bases from J; bases unmatched to any gene: 0. CDR3 DNA (partial): TGCGCCAGCAGCTTGACTAGCGGGGGAGATACG. As protein: CASSLTSGGDT. The full CDR3 reads CASSLTSGGDTQYF.

On this clone itself: The DNA ends 3 residues before the CDR3 does, and the rest of the CDR3 is filled in from the germline J gene. The chain couples TRBV20-1 to TRBJ2-5, with 9 bases aligning to TRBD2. The V gene's germline CDR1 is DFQATT and CDR2 SNEGSKA (reference sequence). Unmatched junction bases numbered 7, after V lost 1 base and J lost 1 base. This CDR3 is built from 16 residues. CDR3 bases read: TGCAGTGCTAGAGTGGCCAGCGGGGGGCCCCAAGAGACC. This codes for CSARVASGGPQET. The CDR3 in full is CSARVASGGPQETQYF.

A word on this clone: Sequencing ends 3 residues short of the CDR3 end; the germline J gene provides the rest. The rearrangement joins TRBV12-3 or TRBV12-4 to TRBJ2-1; perhaps TRBD2 as D (6 bases). The CDR3 runs 16 residues. Trimming pared 5 bases from V and 9 bases from J, leaving 23 bases between. The sequenced CDR3 bases are TGTGCCAGCAGTATATCTAGCGCGGGGAGGTACGGTGAG. Its translation is CASSISSAGRYGE. The entire CDR3 protein is CASSISSAGRYGEQFF.

Regarding this clone: The CDR3 end is not reached by the read, which stops 3 residues before it; the germline J gene fills it in. The chain joins TRBV20-1 to TRBJ1-5; 8 bases line up with TRBD1. This CDR3 comprises 14 residues. Per germline, CDR1 DFQATT and CDR2 SNEGSKA (reference sequence). The ends lost 6 bases at V and 3 bases at J; junction bases unmatched: 7. The CDR3 bases that were read are TGCAGTGCGGAAGGGACAGGAGCCAATCAGCCC. The encoded protein is CSAEGTGANQP. The whole CDR3 sequence is CSAEGTGANQPQHF.

Notes on this clone: Read data end 3 residues before the CDR3 end; the end is taken from the germline J gene. J is TRBJ2-3 and V is TRBV20-1; D possibly corresponds to TRBD1 (5 bases). This CDR3 comprises 16 residues. V lost 2 bases and J 0 bases, leaving 15 bases between the germline ends. Germline CDR1 and CDR2: DFQATT and SNEGSKA (reference sequence). This chain's CDR3 is CSARNPGYGSTDTQYF. The DNA read from the CDR3 is TGCAGTGCTAGAAACCCAGGGTACGGTAGCACAGATACG.

Points on this clone: The read ends 3 residues before the CDR3 terminus; that terminus is restored from the germline J gene. The V and J genes are TRBV12-5 and TRBJ2-1; the D gene is possibly TRBD1 (6 bases). V was clipped by 0 bases and J by 0 bases, with 15 bases between them. The CDR3 runs 18 residues. CDR1 and CDR2 (germline): LGHNT, FRNRAP. CDR3 region: CASGLVVSGQSSYNEQFF. The covered CDR3 bases are TGTGCTAGTGGTTTGGTAGTAAGCGGACAGAGCTCCTACAATGAG.

About this clone: The CDR3 end lies 3 residues beyond the end of the read and is filled in from the germline J gene. The chain joins TRBV20-1 to TRBJ1-4, with no clear D. The CDR3 totals 14 residues. Germline V lookup: CDR1 DFQATT, CDR2 SNEGSKA (reference sequence). V shed 6 bases and J shed 0 bases, with 11 bases lying between them. The CDR3 DNA, read in part, is TGCAGTGCGGGCTCCGCCTCAACTAATGAAAAA. It is translated as CSAGSASTNEK. The CDR3, in full, reads CSAGSASTNEKLFF.

Of note for this clone: Read coverage stops 3 residues before the CDR3 terminus; the germline J gene supplies the remainder. The V and J genes are TRBV5-4 and TRBJ2-5; 11 nucleotides line up with TRBD2. CDR1 and CDR2 from the germline V gene are SGHNT and YYREEE (reference sequence). There are 16 residues in the CDR3. Losses at the gene ends were 3 bases for V and 2 bases for J; bases not matched to a gene: 6. Partial CDR3 DNA: TGTGCCAGCAGCTCCCGGGCTAGCGGGGGGCAAGAGACC. Encoded protein: CASSSRASGGQET. The whole CDR3 sequence reads CASSSRASGGQETQYF.

Details on this clone: Read sequence stops 3 residues before the CDR3 end, and the germline J gene provides the missing end. The chain recombines TRBV7-2 with TRBJ2-7, with 7 bases matching TRBD1. With V trimmed by 3 bases and J by 1 base, 6 bases remained unmatched. Germline-derived CDR1 and CDR2 are SGHTA and FQGNSA. This CDR3 is built from 15 residues. CDR3 amino acids: CASSFFPGQSYEQYF. The sequenced part of the CDR3 DNA is TGTGCCAGCAGCTTTTTTCCGGGACAGTCCTACGAG.

Concerning this clone: The read ends 3 residues before the CDR3 terminus; that terminus is restored from the germline J gene. The chain carries TRBV19 and TRBJ1-1, with D uncertain. There are 15 residues in the CDR3. V was clipped by 6 bases and J by 0 bases, with 14 bases between them. Germline V CDR1 and CDR2: LNHDA, SQIVND (reference sequence). CDR3 amino acids: CASSPPGAVNTEAFF. CDR3 bases read: TGTGCCAGTAGCCCCCCCGGAGCGGTGAACACTGAA. Full variable domain (remainder filled in from reference TRBV19 and TRBJ1-1): DGGITQSPKYLFRKEGQNVTLSCEQNLNHDAMYWYRQDPGQGLRLIYYSQIVNDFQKGDIAEGYSVSREKKESFPLTVTSAQKNPTAFYLCASSPPGAVNTEAFFGQGTRLTVV.

The CDR3 protein is CASSHRSGDSTGELFF. Incomplete CDR3 DNA: TGCGCCAGCAGCCACCGGTCCGGGGATTCCACCGGGGAG. The chain couples TRBV4-1 to TRBJ2-2; the D gene is possibly TRBD2 (5 bases). The sequence runs out 3 residues before the end of the CDR3; the remainder is reconstructed from the germline J gene. Trimming removed 3 bases at V and 4 bases at J, with 15 bases between. Germline lookup yields CDR1 MGHRA and CDR2 YSYEKL. CDR3 length: 16 residues.

A word on this clone: The CDR3 end lies 3 residues beyond the end of the read and is filled in from the germline J gene. This chain uses TRBV5-1 with TRBJ2-3, with TRBD1 matching 10 bases. Unmatched junction bases numbered 4, after V lost 5 bases and J lost 1 base. The germline CDR1 and CDR2 sequences are SGHRS and YFSETQ. The CDR3 consists of 15 residues. Incomplete CDR3 DNA: TGCGCCAGCAGTGGACAGGGGGTTGGCACAGATACG. Its protein is CASSGQGVGTDT. In full, the CDR3 is CASSGQGVGTDTQYF.

As to this clone: Coverage ceases 3 residues before the CDR3 finishes, and the germline J gene fills in the end. The V call is TRBV6-1, the J call TRBJ1-2; tentative D call: TRBD1 (5 bases). Looked up from germline, CDR1 is MNHNS and CDR2 is SASEGT. V was trimmed by 2 bases and J by 0 bases, leaving 10 bases between them. The CDR3 length is 15 residues. CDR3 loop: CASSERQRANYGYTF. The CDR3 bases that were read are TGTGCCAGCAGTGAAAGACAGAGAGCTAACTATGGC.

CDR3 bases read: TGTGCCAGCTGTGGGGACAGGGGTCCTGGAAACACC. Translation: CASCGDRGPGNT. The entire CDR3 protein is CASCGDRGPGNTIYF. The chain links TRBV6-1 to TRBJ1-3, with 10 bases fitting TRBD1. From the germline J gene comes the end of the CDR3, since the read stops 3 residues before it. The CDR3 covers 15 residues. From germline, CDR1 is MNHNS and CDR2 SASEGT. With V trimmed by 8 bases and J by 2 bases, 6 bases remained unmatched.

As concerns this clone: The read stops 3 residues short of the end of the CDR3; the missing end is completed from the germline J gene. The chain combines TRBV12-5 with TRBJ1-1; D not certain. This CDR3 is 12 amino acids long. Looked up from germline, CDR1 is LGHNT and CDR2 is FRNRAP. Trimming took 7 bases from V and 6 from J, leaving 12 bases between them. The CDR3 DNA, read in part, is TGTGCTAGTGCCCCGAGCGTCGCTGAA. It specifies CASAPSVAE. The full CDR3 protein reads CASAPSVAEAFF.

The sequenced part of the CDR3 DNA is TGCGCCAGCAGCCTGACAGGGGATAGCTCCTACAATGAG. This translates into CASSLTGDSSYNE. The CDR3 as a whole reads CASSLTGDSSYNEQFF. This chain uses TRBV5-1 with TRBJ2-1; 8 nucleotides match TRBD1. The missing CDR3 end, 3 residues past where the read stops, is filled in from the germline J gene. V shed 4 bases and J 0 bases; nucleotides not matched to a gene: 6. The CDR3 covers 16 residues. CDR1 SGHRS and CDR2 YFSETQ come from the germline V gene.

The CDR3 is CASSSQGAWNEQFF. The DNA read from the CDR3 is TGTGCCAGCAGCTCGCAGGGGGCATGGAATGAG. V usage is TRBV5-6 and J usage is TRBJ2-1, with 8 bases that match TRBD1. The read stops 3 residues short of the end of the CDR3; the missing end is completed from the germline J gene. The CDR3 length is 14 residues. Germline V gene sequence: CDR1 SGHDT, CDR2 YYEEEE. V was pared by 3 bases and J by 7 bases, with 6 bases of the junction left unmatched. The full variable domain, completed using reference TRBV5-6 and TRBJ2-1, is DAGVTQSPTHLIKTRGQQVTLRCSPKSGHDTVSWYQQALGQGPQFIFQYYEEEERQRGNFPDRFSGHQFPNYSSELNVNALLLGDSALYLCASSSQGAWNEQFFGPGTRLTVL.

Regarding this clone: The CDR3 end falls 3 residues outside the read, so it is completed with the germline J gene. The rearrangement uses TRBV6-1 and TRBJ1-3, with D perhaps TRBD1 (5 bases). The CDR3 consists of 16 residues. V lost 0 bases and J lost 0, with 9 bases in between. Germline V gene data show CDR1 as MNHNS and CDR2 as SASEGT. Partial CDR3 DNA: TGTGCCAGCAGTGAAGCGGACACAGACTCTGGAAACACC. Its translation: CASSEADTDSGNT. The complete CDR3 reads CASSEADTDSGNTIYF.

Details on this clone: The read terminates 3 residues ahead of where the CDR3 ends, so the germline J gene completes it. The chain employs TRBV20-1 and TRBJ1-6, with a weak D call TRBD1 (5 bases). The V gene's germline CDR1 is DFQATT and CDR2 SNEGSKA (reference sequence). V lost 6 bases and J lost 2, with 14 bases in between. This CDR3 contains 15 residues. This CDR3 is CSAPLRDPYNSPLHF. CDR3 bases read: TGCAGTGCGCCGCTCAGGGATCCCTATAATTCACCC.

Concerning this clone itself: Read coverage stops 3 residues before the CDR3 terminus; the germline J gene supplies the remainder. This rearrangement joins TRBV13 to TRBJ2-2, with TRBD2 as a possible D gene (6 bases). This CDR3 region has 17 residues. Germline loops: CDR1 PRHDT, CDR2 FYEKMQ (reference sequence). Trimming left V 5 bases short and J 3 bases short, with 19 bases between. The covered CDR3 bases are TGTGCCAGCAGCCCCCCCTGGGGGGACCCCTACACCGGGGAG. Amino acids: CASSPPWGDPYTGE. The whole CDR3 protein reads CASSPPWGDPYTGELFF.

Points on this clone: With the read ending 3 residues before the CDR3 end, the germline J gene is used to fill in that end. The gene calls are TRBV13 and TRBJ2-3; a weak D match, TRBD1 (6 bases). CDR1 and CDR2 (germline): PRHDT, FYEKMQ (reference sequence). This CDR3 has 15 amino acids. Trimming pared 4 bases from V and 6 bases from J, leaving 17 bases between. The CDR3 sequence is CASSYILGAGDTQYF. The CDR3 DNA, read in part, is TGTGCCAGCAGCTACATTTTGGGGGCAGGGGATACG.